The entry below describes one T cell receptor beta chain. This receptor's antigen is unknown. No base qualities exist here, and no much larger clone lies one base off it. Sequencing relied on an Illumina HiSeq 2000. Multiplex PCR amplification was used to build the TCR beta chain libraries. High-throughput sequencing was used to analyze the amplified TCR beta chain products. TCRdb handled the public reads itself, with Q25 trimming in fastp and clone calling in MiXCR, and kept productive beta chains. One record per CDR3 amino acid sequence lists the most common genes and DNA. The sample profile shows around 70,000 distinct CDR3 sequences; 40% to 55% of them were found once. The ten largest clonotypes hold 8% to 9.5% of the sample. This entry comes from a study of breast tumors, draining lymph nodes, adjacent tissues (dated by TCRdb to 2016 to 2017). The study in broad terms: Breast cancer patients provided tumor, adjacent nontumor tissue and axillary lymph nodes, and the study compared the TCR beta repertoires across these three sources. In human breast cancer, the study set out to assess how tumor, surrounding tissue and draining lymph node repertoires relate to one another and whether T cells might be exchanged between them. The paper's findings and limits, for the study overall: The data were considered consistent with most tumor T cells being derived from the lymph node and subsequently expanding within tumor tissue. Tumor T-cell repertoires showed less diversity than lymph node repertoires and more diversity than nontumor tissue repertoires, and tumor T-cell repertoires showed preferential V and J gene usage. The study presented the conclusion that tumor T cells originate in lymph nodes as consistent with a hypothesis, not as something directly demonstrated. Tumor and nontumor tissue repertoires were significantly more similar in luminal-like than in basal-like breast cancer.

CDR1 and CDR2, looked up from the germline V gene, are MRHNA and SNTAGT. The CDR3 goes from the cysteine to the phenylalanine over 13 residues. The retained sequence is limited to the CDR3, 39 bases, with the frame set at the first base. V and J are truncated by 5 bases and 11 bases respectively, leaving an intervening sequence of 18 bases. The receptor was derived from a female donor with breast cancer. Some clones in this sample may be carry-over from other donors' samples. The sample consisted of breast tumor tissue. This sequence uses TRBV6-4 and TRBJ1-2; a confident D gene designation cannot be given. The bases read TGTGCCAGCAGTTATGAGGGAGGAGGAGGGTACACCTTC. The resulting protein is CASSYEGGGGYTF.